These 2 T cell receptor beta chains share one sample of origin, sequenced in a study of human T cells and chemical hapten exposure. TCRdb reprocessed the RACE reads via MiXCR and lists one record per CDR3 protein. The sample lists some 170,000 distinct CDR3 sequences; around a quarter were seen once. This sample's time point: patch test 3, about 24 weeks after DPC sensitization. Treatment noted: therapeutic diphenylcyclopropenone sensitization with weekly scalp DPC. Sequenced here: whole blood, sampled in connection with sensitization to the hapten diphenylcyclopropenone (DPC). These receptors came from a woman aged 18-29 years with alopecia areata. Some clones in this sample may be carry-over from other donors' samples.

This clonotype was seen a handful of times. The chain couples TRBV20-1 to TRBJ2-1; 10 nucleotides line up with TRBD2. The germline V gene has CDR1 DFQATT and CDR2 SNEGSKA (reference sequence). Trimming removed 2 bases from V and 7 bases from J; junction bases left unmatched: 2. The CDR3 runs 13 residues. The CDR3 bases are TGCAGTGCTAGACTAGCGGGGGTTAATGAGCAGTTCTTC. Translating gives CSARLAGVNEQFF.

The rearrangement links TRBV20-1 to TRBJ1-3; 11 bases map to TRBD1. The CDR3 is 14 residues long. CDR1 and CDR2 from the germline V gene are DFQATT and SNEGSKA (reference sequence). V lost 5 bases and J lost 3; bases outside the gene matches: 3. For the CDR3, the DNA is TGCAGTGCTTTGGACAGGGGGCATGGAAACACCATATATTTT. Protein: CSALDRGHGNTIYF.